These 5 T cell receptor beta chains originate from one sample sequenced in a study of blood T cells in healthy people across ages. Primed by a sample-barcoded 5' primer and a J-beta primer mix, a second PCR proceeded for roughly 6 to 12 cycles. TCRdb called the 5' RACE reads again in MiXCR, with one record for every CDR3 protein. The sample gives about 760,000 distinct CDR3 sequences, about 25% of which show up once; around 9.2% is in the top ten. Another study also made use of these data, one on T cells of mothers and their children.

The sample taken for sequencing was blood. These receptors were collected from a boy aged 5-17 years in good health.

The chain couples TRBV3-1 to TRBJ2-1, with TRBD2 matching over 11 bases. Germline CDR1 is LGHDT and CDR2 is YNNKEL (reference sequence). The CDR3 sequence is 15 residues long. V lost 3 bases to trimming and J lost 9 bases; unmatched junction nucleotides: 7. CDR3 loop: CASSHQLAGDSEQFF. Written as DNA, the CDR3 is TGTGCCAGCAGCCATCAACTAGCGGGAGATAGTGAGCAGTTCTTC.

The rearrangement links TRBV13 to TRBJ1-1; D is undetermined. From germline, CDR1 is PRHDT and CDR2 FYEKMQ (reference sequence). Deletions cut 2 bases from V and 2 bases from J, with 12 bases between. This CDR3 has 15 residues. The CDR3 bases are TGTGCCAGCAGCTTAATTCCACCAGACAACACTGAAGCTTTCTTT. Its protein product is CASSLIPPDNTEAFF.

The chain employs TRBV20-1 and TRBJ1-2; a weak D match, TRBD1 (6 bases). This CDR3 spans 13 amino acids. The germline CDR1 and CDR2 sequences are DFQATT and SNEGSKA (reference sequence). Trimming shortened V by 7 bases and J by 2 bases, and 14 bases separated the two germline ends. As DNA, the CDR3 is TGCAGTGTAAATACAGGGACGAACTATGGCTACACCTTC. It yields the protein CSVNTGTNYGYTF.

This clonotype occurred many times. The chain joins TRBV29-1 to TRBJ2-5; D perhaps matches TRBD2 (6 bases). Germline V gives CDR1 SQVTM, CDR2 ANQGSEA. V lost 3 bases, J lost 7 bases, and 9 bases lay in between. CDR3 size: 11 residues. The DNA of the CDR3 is TGCAGCGTTGATTTGGAGGGGACCCAGTACTTC. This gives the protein CSVDLEGTQYF.

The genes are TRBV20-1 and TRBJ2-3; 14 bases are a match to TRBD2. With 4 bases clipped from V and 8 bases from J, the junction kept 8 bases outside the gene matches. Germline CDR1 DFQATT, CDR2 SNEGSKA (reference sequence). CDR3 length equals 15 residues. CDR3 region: CSATTSGRAFGTQYF. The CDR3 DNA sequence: TGCAGTGCTACGACTAGCGGGAGGGCCTTTGGTACGCAGTATTTT.